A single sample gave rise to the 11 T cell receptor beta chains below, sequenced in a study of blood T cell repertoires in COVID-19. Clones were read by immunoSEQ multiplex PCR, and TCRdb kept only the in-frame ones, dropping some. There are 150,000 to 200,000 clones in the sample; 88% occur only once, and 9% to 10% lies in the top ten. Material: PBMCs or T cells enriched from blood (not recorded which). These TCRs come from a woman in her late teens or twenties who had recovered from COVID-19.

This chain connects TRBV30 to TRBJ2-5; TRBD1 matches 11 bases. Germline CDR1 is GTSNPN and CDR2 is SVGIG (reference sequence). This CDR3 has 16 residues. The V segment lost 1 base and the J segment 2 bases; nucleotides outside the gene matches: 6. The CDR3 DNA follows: TGTGCCTGGAGTGGGGGACAGGGGGAGTCACAAGAGACCCAGTACTTC. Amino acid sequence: CAWSGGQGESQETQYF.

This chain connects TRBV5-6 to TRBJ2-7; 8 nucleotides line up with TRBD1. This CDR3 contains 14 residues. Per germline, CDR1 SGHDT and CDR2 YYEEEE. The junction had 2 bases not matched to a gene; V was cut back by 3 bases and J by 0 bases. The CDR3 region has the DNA TGTGCCAGCAGCTCGACAGGGGTCTCCTACGAGCAGTACTTC. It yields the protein CASSSTGVSYEQYF.

CDR3 in DNA: TGCGCCAGCAGCTTGAGGACTAGCGGGGCTGAACTTACCGGGGAGCTGTTTTTT. It codes for CASSLRTSGAELTGELFF. The chain is built from TRBV5-1 and TRBJ2-2; TRBD2 aligns across 12 bases. V lost 1 base and J lost 5; bases outside the gene matches: 9. This CDR3 comprises 18 residues. Germline CDR1 reads SGHRS; CDR2 reads YFSETQ.

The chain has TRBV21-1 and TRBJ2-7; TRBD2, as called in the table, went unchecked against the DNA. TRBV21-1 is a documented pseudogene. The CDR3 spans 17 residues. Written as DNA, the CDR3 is TGTGCCAGCAGCAAAGGAACTAGCGGGAGGGATTACGGCGAGCAGTACTTC. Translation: CASSKGTSGRDYGEQYF.

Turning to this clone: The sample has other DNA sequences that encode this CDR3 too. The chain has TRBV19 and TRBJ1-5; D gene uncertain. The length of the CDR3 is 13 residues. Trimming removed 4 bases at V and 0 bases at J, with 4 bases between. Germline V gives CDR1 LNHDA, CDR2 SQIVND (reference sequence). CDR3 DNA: TGTGCCAGTAGTAGCGGTAGCAATCAGCCCCAGCATTTT. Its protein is CASSSGSNQPQHF.

The CDR3 is CASSIYGDSYNEQFF. CDR3 DNA sequence: TGTGCCAGTAGTATTTACGGGGACTCCTACAATGAGCAGTTCTTC. The chain uses TRBV19 and TRBJ2-1, with D possibly TRBD2 on 5 matching bases. The CDR3 spans 15 residues. Deletions cut 3 bases from V and 0 bases from J, with 9 bases between. The germline gives CDR1 LNHDA, CDR2 SQIVND (reference sequence).

The DNA of the CDR3 is TGCGCCAGCAGCCAAGATGTTAGCTCTGGGGCCAACGTCCTGACTTTC. Translating gives CASSQDVSSGANVLTF. This chain links TRBV4-3 with TRBJ2-6, with D unclear. CDR1 is LGHNA and CDR2 is YSLEER in the germline V gene. Trimming pared 0 bases from V and 0 bases from J, leaving 6 bases between. The CDR3 is 16 amino acids.

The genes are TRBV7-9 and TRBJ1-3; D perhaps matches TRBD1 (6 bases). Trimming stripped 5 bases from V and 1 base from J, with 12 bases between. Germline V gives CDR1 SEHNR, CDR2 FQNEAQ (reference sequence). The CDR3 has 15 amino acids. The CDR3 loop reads CASSPGTSSGNTIYF. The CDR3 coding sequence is TGTGCCAGCAGCCCAGGGACATCGTCTGGAAACACCATATATTTT.

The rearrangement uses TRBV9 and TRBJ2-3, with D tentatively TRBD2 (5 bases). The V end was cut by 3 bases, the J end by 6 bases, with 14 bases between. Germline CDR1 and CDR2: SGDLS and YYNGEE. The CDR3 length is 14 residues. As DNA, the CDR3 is TGTGCCAGCAGCGCATTAACTAGTTCGGATACGCAGTATTTT. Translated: CASSALTSSDTQYF.

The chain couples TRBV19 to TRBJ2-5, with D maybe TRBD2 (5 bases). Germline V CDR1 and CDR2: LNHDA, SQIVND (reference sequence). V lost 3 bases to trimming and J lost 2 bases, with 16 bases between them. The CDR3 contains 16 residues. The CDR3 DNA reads TGTGCCAGTAGTATTCTGGTCGTACGGACTCAAGAGACCCAGTACTTC. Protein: CASSILVVRTQETQYF.

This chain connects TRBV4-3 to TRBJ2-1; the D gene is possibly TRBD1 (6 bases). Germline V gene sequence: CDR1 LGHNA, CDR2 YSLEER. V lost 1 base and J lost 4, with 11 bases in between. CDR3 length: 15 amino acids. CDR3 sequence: CASSQAPDRYNEQFF. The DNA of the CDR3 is TGCGCCAGCAGCCAAGCCCCGGACAGATACAATGAGCAGTTCTTC.